The clone carrying this TCR beta chain came up many times. The donors were members of the validation cohort, which comprised 120 subjects and was separate from the first cohort of roughly 700 subjects. The CDR3 extends over 15 amino acids. Sequencing used immunoSEQ multiplex PCR; TCRdb keeps in-frame clones, though not all of them. Of some 330,000 clones in the sample, roughly 90% were seen once. The data were taken from a study of cytomegalovirus exposure and HLA in healthy donors. The source is a young woman in good health and CMV-seronegative. The sample taken for sequencing was PBMCs. The rearrangement joins TRBV21-1 to TRBJ1-4; the table's TRBD1 call for D was not verified on the DNA. TRBV21-1 is designated a pseudogene. The CDR3 sequence is CASSKDMVGRPGHLF. The CDR3 DNA sequence: TGTGCCAGCAGCAAAGACATGGTAGGACGCCCGGGACACCTTTTT.